This T cell receptor (beta chain) was sequenced for a study of blood T cell repertoires in COVID-19. CDR3 length equals 17 residues. V lost 4 bases and J lost 0; bases outside the gene matches: 9. Germline V CDR1 and CDR2: SGHRS, YFSETQ. Original processing notes: Estimated nucleated cell counts came from reference gene primer amplification. TCRdb's table, derived via immunoSEQ multiplex PCR, lists solely in-frame clones and lacks some. The DNA was the basis for D and trimming; V, J and clone size are from that table. The table lists about 58,000 clones, approximately 90% of them singletons. Sequenced material: peripheral blood. The receptor was derived from a man in his sixties with acute or convalescent COVID-19. This chain joins TRBV5-1 and TRBJ1-4; 7 bases align to TRBD1. The CDR3 nucleotides read TGCGCCAGCAGCCCAACGGGACAGTATGCAACTAATGAAAAACTGTTTTTT. This codes for CASSPTGQYATNEKLFF.